This T cell receptor beta chain appears in the sequencing data of a study of OX40 agonist ivuxolimab in advanced cancers. Study summary: In this trial design, patients received ivuxolimab intravenously at 0.01 to 10 mg/kg every 2 weeks.

The CDR3 sequence is 15 residues long. Germline loops: CDR1 LNHDA, CDR2 SQIVND (reference sequence). V lost 7 bases to trimming and J lost 0 bases, with 10 bases between them. The protocol was immunoSEQ multiplex PCR, while the TCRdb copy is restricted to in-frame clones and leaves out a portion. The table lists around 60,000 clones, around 88% of them singletons. General study findings and limits: Patients who responded partially at 0.1-3.0 mg/kg showed clonal expansion ranking among the lowest. On average, a greater number of expanded clones characterised CD8+ T cells relative to CD4+. CD4+ and CD8+ blood T cells expanded clonally by week 6 at 0.1 to 3.0 mg/kg.

To note about this clone: Its antigen remains unknown.

The sample here was CD4+ or CD8+ T cells sorted from blood, taken in a trial of the OX40 agonist ivuxolimab. The chain combines TRBV19 with TRBJ2-6; TRBD1 is a possible D gene (6 bases). The sequence was collected from an adult with an advanced solid tumor such as melanoma, head and neck, liver or kidney cancer. For the CDR3, the DNA is TGTGCCAGTACAGGGGCGGCCTCTGGGGCCAACGTCCTGACTTTC. Protein product: CASTGAASGANVLTF.